This record looks at one TCR beta chain sequence and its context. As yet, its antigen is unknown. This specimen belongs to a study of OX40 agonist ivuxolimab in advanced cancers. Study overall: Three partial responders included one hepatocellular carcinoma patient and two cutaneous melanoma patients. Study observations and caveats: A proportion of nonresponders additionally exhibited low normalized T-cell clonal expansion. At 0.1 to 3.0 mg/kg, clonal expansion of CD4+ and CD8+ blood T cells had occurred by week 6.

TCRdb's table, derived via immunoSEQ multiplex PCR, lists solely in-frame clones and lacks some. The sample has about 99,000 clones, around nine tenths seen once. Germline CDR1 is SGHAT and CDR2 is FQNNGV. This CDR3 has 15 amino acids. V gave up 4 bases and J gave up 5 bases; unmatched junction bases: 6. Patients were excluded for autoimmune disease history or systemic immunosuppression. This TCR derives from an adult with an advanced solid tumor such as melanoma, head and neck, liver or kidney cancer. The material sequenced was CD4+ or CD8+ T cells sorted from blood, taken in a trial of the OX40 agonist ivuxolimab. The chain has TRBV11-2 and TRBJ2-5; 11 bases map to TRBD1. In DNA form, the CDR3 reads TGTGCCAGCAGCTCTTGGACAGGGGGCCGGGAGACCCAGTACTTC. Its translation: CASSSWTGGRETQYF.